These T cell receptor beta chains were read from a single sample in a study of T cell responses to AZD1222 COVID-19 vaccine. Clones were read by immunoSEQ multiplex PCR, and TCRdb kept only the in-frame ones, dropping some. Of roughly 160,000 clones in the sample, roughly 93% are singletons; the top ten hold over 0.7%. The material was peripheral blood, obtained on day 0 of AZD1222 vaccination. These receptors were taken from an adult in good health. The CDR3 runs from the conserved cysteine through the conserved F or W. D genes are given only for firm matches. Part of the rows lack a size; the others show once, few, many or a class for expanded clones.

j_call clone_size d_call v_call cdr3_nt cdr3_aa
TRBJ2-5 - - TRBV20-1 TGCAGTGCTAGTCCCACTAGTCTGGCCCTCCAAGAGACCCAGTACTTC CSASPTSLALQETQYF
TRBJ1-2 - - TRBV6-5 TGTGCCAGCAGTTACGGGGGGCCTTACGGCTACACCTTC CASSYGGPYGYTF
TRBJ1-2 - TRBD1 TRBV19 TGTGCCAGTAGTATAACAGGGGAAGCTAACTATGGCTACACCTTC CASSITGEANYGYTF
TRBJ2-1 - - TRBV20-1 TGCAGTGCTACTGAGGGGTGGAGCTCCTACAATGAGCAGTTCTTC CSATEGWSSYNEQFF
TRBJ2-5 - TRBD1 TRBV5-4 TGTGCCAGCAGCAAGACAGGGGCTGGAGAGACCCAGTACTTC CASSKTGAGETQYF
TRBJ1-2 - - TRBV6-5 TGTGCCAGCAGTTACAATCGAGGGTGGAACTATGGCTACACCTTC CASSYNRGWNYGYTF
TRBJ1-1 - - TRBV28 TGTGCCAGCAGTTTCGACAGATACACTGAAGCTTTCTTT CASSFDRYTEAFF
TRBJ2-1 - - TRBV18 TGTGCCAGTCGGGGAGAAGGACACAATGAGCAGTTCTTC CASRGEGHNEQFF
TRBJ2-2 - TRBD2 TRBV4-2 TGTGCCAGCAGCCAAGACTCGTTAGCGGGGGGATACACCGGGGAGCTGTTTTTT CASSQDSLAGGYTGELFF
TRBJ1-2 - - TRBV6-5 TGTGCCAGCAGTTACTCAAGGACAACGGGGGACTATGGCTACACCTTC CASSYSRTTGDYGYTF
TRBJ1-3 - - TRBV5-1 TGCGCCAGCAGCTTCACAGGGACTGGAAACACCATATATTTT CASSFTGTGNTIYF
TRBJ2-3 once - TRBV21-1 TGTGCCAGCAGCAAAGCCCCCGTAGATACGCAGTATTTT CASSKAPVDTQYF
TRBJ1-3 - - TRBV24-1 TGTGCCACCAGTGATTTTACGGGGAAAGGTTCTGGAAACACCATATATTTT CATSDFTGKGSGNTIYF
TRBJ2-1 - TRBD2 TRBV7-3 TGTGCCAGCAGCTTAGACGCTAGCGGGGCCAAACGAGGGGATAATGAGCAGTTCTTC CASSLDASGAKRGDNEQFF
TRBJ2-5 - TRBD2 TRBV11-3 TGTGCCAGCAGCTTAGTAGCGGGGGGACAAGAGACCCAGTACTTC CASSLVAGGQETQYF
TRBJ1-5 - - TRBV2 TGTGCCAGCAGTACAGGCTTCGGGCCCCAGCATTTT CASSTGFGPQHF
TRBJ1-2 once TRBD1 TRBV20-1 TGCAGTGCTAGTCCCCGACAGGGAGTATCTAACTATGGCTACACCTTC CSASPRQGVSNYGYTF
TRBJ1-5 - - TRBV19 TGTGCCAGTACGGGGGGGGGCAATCAGCCCCAGCATTTT CASTGGGNQPQHF
TRBJ1-1 - - TRBV11-3 TGTGCCAGCGGGGCTAGGTTTGACACTGAAGCTTTCTTT CASGARFDTEAFF
TRBJ1-2 - - TRBV7-9 TGTGCCAGCAGCTTAGTGAGCGGCTATGGCTACACCTTC CASSLVSGYGYTF
TRBJ2-7 - - TRBV28 TGTGCCAGCAGTGCACCTCCAGGGAGCTCCTACGAGCAGTACTTC CASSAPPGSSYEQYF
TRBJ1-6 once - TRBV7-9 TGTGCCAGCAGCTTAAGGCAGGGCACTTATAATTCACCCCTCCACTTT CASSLRQGTYNSPLHF
TRBJ1-3 - - TRBV7-9 TGTGCCAGCAGCTTAGGGAGTAGCTTCTGGGGCGACTCTGGAAACACCATATATTTT CASSLGSSFWGDSGNTIYF
TRBJ1-1 - - TRBV6-5 TGTGCCAGCACATGGGTTCGGGGAAGAGCTTTCTTT CASTWVRGRAFF
TRBJ2-7 - - TRBV6-5 TGTGCCAGCAGTTATAACGGGGGGCCCGCCTACGAGCAGTACTTC CASSYNGGPAYEQYF
TRBJ1-3 - - TRBV5-6 TGTGCCAGCGCCGCCCGGGGGCGTCCTGGAAACACCATATATTTT CASAARGRPGNTIYF
TRBJ1-1 - - TRBV3-1/TRBV3-2 TGTGCCAGCAGCCATAAACCGTCCTCCACTGAAGCTTTCTTT CASSHKPSSTEAFF
TRBJ2-1 - - TRBV27 TGTGCCAGCAGTTTATACGGCCCCGCCTGGCAGGGGAGGAACAATGAGCAGTTCTTC CASSLYGPAWQGRNNEQFF